These 10 T cell receptor beta chains were all obtained from the same sample, sequenced in a study of metastatic and nonmetastatic thyroid tumors. TCRdb re-called the PCR reads through MiXCR. The sample includes under 95,000 clones, around 7.8% of them seen just once. There were no patients who had received any treatment before thyroid surgery. Input material: blood. The receptors were sampled from a female donor with papillary thyroid cancer or a benign thyroid nodule (not recorded which). Some clones in this sample may be carry-over from other donors' samples.

The V and J genes are TRBV6-1 and TRBJ2-1, with D perhaps matching TRBD1 or TRBD2 (5 bases each). This CDR3 comprises 14 residues. Per the germline V gene, CDR1 is MNHNS and CDR2 is SASEGT. Deletions cut 7 bases from V and 6 bases from J, with 16 bases between. The CDR3 here is CASTHVRDGNEQFF. The CDR3, as DNA: TGTGCCAGCACCCACGTCCGGGACGGCAATGAGCAGTTCTTC.

This clone was seen ten or more times. The chain has TRBV7-9 and TRBJ1-1; D gene ambiguous. Per the germline V gene, CDR1 is SEHNR and CDR2 is FQNEAQ (reference sequence). This CDR3 comprises 11 residues. V dropped 7 bases and J dropped 8 bases, with 11 bases sitting between them. The CDR3: CASTLQGEAFF. CDR3 bases: TGTGCCAGCACCCTACAAGGGGAAGCTTTCTTT.

The table lists this clone with many counts. The chain couples TRBV5-1 to TRBJ2-7; no reliable D call. Trimming pared 0 bases from V and 0 bases from J, leaving 7 bases between. CDR3 length: 14 residues. From germline, CDR1 is SGHRS and CDR2 YFSETQ. CDR3 amino acids: CASSLVPSSYEQYF. The DNA of the CDR3 is TGCGCCAGCAGCTTGGTGCCCAGCTCCTACGAGCAGTACTTC.

The table lists this clone with many counts. Other DNA sequences within the sample encode an identical CDR3. This chain links TRBV2 with TRBJ2-1; TRBD1 might be the D (6 bases). The CDR3 is made up of 12 amino acids. The germline V gene has CDR1 SNHLY and CDR2 FYNNEI. V dropped 8 bases and J dropped 7 bases, with 12 bases sitting between them. CDR3 bases: TGTGCCAGCGGGGGCAGGCGGAATGAGCAGTTCTTC. It specifies CASGGRRNEQFF.

This clone was counted only a few times. V gene TRBV27 combines with J gene TRBJ2-3, with 9 positions matching TRBD2. The trim removed 0 bases at V and 4 bases at J, leaving 17 bases unmatched. The CDR3 consists of 20 residues. The V gene's germline CDR1 is MNHEY and CDR2 SMNVEV (reference sequence). As DNA, the CDR3 is TGTGCCAGCAGTTTATCCTATTGGGGGCAGGGCGGGGGGGCCCCAGATACGCAGTATTTT. This encodes CASSLSYWGQGGGAPDTQYF.

The V gene is TRBV6-1, the J gene TRBJ2-1; 13 nucleotides agree with TRBD2. After removal of 4 bases from V and 8 bases from J, the junction contained 5 bases not matched to a gene. The CDR3 runs 15 residues. Germline V gene data show CDR1 as MNHNS and CDR2 as SASEGT. Here the CDR3 reads CASSVTSGGQDEQFF. DNA for the CDR3: TGTGCCAGCAGTGTGACTAGCGGGGGGCAGGATGAGCAGTTCTTC.

This clone was picked up many times. Other DNA sequences from this sample encode an identical CDR3 as well. The J gene is TRBJ2-4, the V gene TRBV13; weak D call: TRBD1 (9 bases). The V gene lost 4 bases and the J gene lost 13 bases, with 20 bases spanning the gap. CDR1 and CDR2 from the germline V gene are PRHDT and FYEKMQ (reference sequence). This CDR3 is built from 14 residues. CDR3: CASSSRGGQGTQYF. The CDR3 region has the DNA TGTGCCAGCAGCTCCCGGGGGGGACAGGGAACCCAGTACTTC.

Concerning this clone: A read error may be the cause here, since a much bigger clone is one base away. This rearrangement joins TRBV20-1 to TRBJ1-1, with TRBD1 matching over 7 bases. Germline V gene data show CDR1 as DFQATT and CDR2 as SNEGSKA (reference sequence). J gave up 7 bases and V 6 bases, and 17 bases lay outside the gene matches. CDR3 length equals 15 residues. The CDR3 bases are TGCAGTGCACCCGGGACAGAGGGGAGTCGGGGTGAAGCTTTCTTT. Translation: CSAPGTEGSRGEAFF.

This clone was seen at least ten times. The CDR3 DNA reads TGTGCCAGCAAAGAGAATTATGAGCCCCAGCATTTT. Translating it yields CASKENYEPQHF. This chain links TRBV2 with TRBJ1-5, with no clear D. Looked up from germline, CDR1 is SNHLY and CDR2 is FYNNEI. V lost 7 bases to trimming and J lost 8 bases, with 12 bases between them. This CDR3 has 12 residues.

This clone was detected ten times or more. The genes are TRBV7-8 and TRBJ2-3; possible D gene TRBD1, 6 bases. The CDR3 is made up of 12 amino acids. Germline V CDR1 and CDR2: SGHVS, FQNEAQ. Trimming cost V 5 bases and J 6 bases, with 9 bases left between them. The CDR3 sequence: CASSPGQDTQYF. CDR3 in DNA: TGTGCCAGCAGCCCCGGACAGGATACGCAGTATTTT.